One T cell receptor beta chain is described in this entry. Its matching antigen is unknown. These data come from a study of cytomegalovirus exposure and HLA in healthy donors. Healthy bone marrow donors made up the donors. The PCR ran on 60 Vbeta and 13 Jbeta primers. Original handling: There were about 80 million unique TCR beta chains by a later count, and about 12 million of them were shared. TCRdb's table, derived via immunoSEQ multiplex PCR, lists solely in-frame clones and lacks some. Clone size and V and J calls were adopted from that table, with D and trimming inferred from the DNA. The sample lists about 130,000 clones, about 80% seen once, with 3% to 3.5% in the top ten. There are 14 residues in the CDR3. Between the trimmed V and J ends, which lost 6 bases and 6 bases, there was a span of 17 bases. The germline CDR1 and CDR2 sequences are MNHEY and SVGAGI. Broader study findings: Analysis was carried out at a later point, and it linked a missense DCLRE1C variant to TCR beta V- and J-gene trimming. The authors later found most CMV-associated TCR beta chains appeared HLA-restricted.

The rearrangement joins TRBV6-5 to TRBJ1-2; tentative D call: TRBD1 (6 bases). Sequences were obtained from PBMCs. This TCR was sampled from a male donor in good health and CMV-seronegative. The CDR3 DNA follows: TGTGCCAGCAGATCCCCAGGGGTTATTAATGGCTACACCTTC. This sequence encodes CASRSPGVINGYTF.